This paragraph covers one T cell receptor (beta chain) sequence. Here immunoSEQ multiplex PCR was the method, and the copy in TCRdb shows in-frame clones only, minus some. The sample contains 100,000 to 150,000 clones, about 80% of which appear only once. This record belongs to a study of blood T cell repertoires in COVID-19. About the study: The cDNA or gDNA used as material had been derived from T cells, B-cell-depleted T cells, or PBMCs.

The V end was cut by 7 bases, the J end by 1 base, with 10 bases between. Germline CDR1 and CDR2: MNHEY and SVGAGI. CDR3 length: 13 amino acids. The material sequenced was peripheral blood. The V gene is TRBV6-5, the J gene TRBJ1-1; unclear D gene. This clonotype originated in a human donor in a cohort sampled during active COVID-19. The CDR3 DNA sequence: TGTGCCAGCACCGACGCAGGGAACACTGAAGCTTTCTTT. Protein: CASTDAGNTEAFF.